Below, one TCR beta chain is given with its context. The antigen remains unidentified. These data are taken from a study of cytomegalovirus exposure and HLA in healthy donors. Broader study findings: A link between a missense DCLRE1C variant and TCR beta V- and J-gene trimming emerged from a later analysis. TRBV6-2, TRBV6-3 and some other V segments were unresolvable in 87-base-pair reads. Sequence variants that were highly shared formed a cluster that was likely a sequencing artifact.

This PCR relied on a set of 60 Vbeta primers and 13 Jbeta primers. Sequenced by immunoSEQ multiplex PCR; TCRdb stores in-frame clones only, minus some. The sample carries about 170,000 clones, 60% to 85% recorded once. The V gene's germline CDR1 is GTSNPN and CDR2 SVGIG (reference sequence). Trimming cost V 3 bases and J 7 bases, with 16 bases left between them. CDR3 length: 14 amino acids. This chain joins TRBV30 and TRBJ1-5; D possibly corresponds to TRBD1 (6 bases). This TCR was sampled from a female donor in good health and CMV-seronegative. Source material: PBMCs. The CDR3 is CAWRSRGGGQPQHF. CDR3 sequence (DNA): TGTGCCTGGAGAAGCAGGGGCGGTGGCCAGCCCCAGCATTTT.